Listed below are T cell receptor beta chains from one sample, sequenced in a study of beta chain features in type 1 diabetes. Produced via immunoSEQ multiplex PCR; TCRdb's table is partial and in-frame only. The table has 600,000 to 650,000 clones, roughly 16% seen once. Input material: naive CD4+ T cells from blood. The receptor source for this set is a man between 18 and 35 years old in good health. Both conserved end residues are part of each CDR3. Each record gives: J gene, CDR3 length, V gene, D gene, clone size, CDR3 protein. D genes are given only for firm matches. The size of a clone is reported for some rows only, either as once, few or many, or as a class for expanded clones.

TRBJ2-5	16	TRBV7-7	.	few	CASSLALSPGVETQYF
TRBJ2-7	12	TRBV7-6	.	few	CASSFPSYEQYF
TRBJ2-6	16	TRBV5-1	.	few	CASYESLLSGANVLTF
TRBJ1-1	16	TRBV29-1	.	.	CSVEGVGGRVGTEAFF
TRBJ1-5	17	TRBV29-1	TRBD1	few	CSVEGQGARICNQPQHF
TRBJ1-2	14	TRBV6-5	TRBD1	few	CASRDAGTGYGYTF
TRBJ2-7	13	TRBV7-3	.	few	CASSPQATRGQYF
TRBJ2-3	14	TRBV7-2	.	.	CASSRSGSTDTQYF
TRBJ2-7	15	TRBV5-1	.	few	CASSLATVLEGEQYF
TRBJ2-2	17	TRBV5-1	TRBD2	.	CASSLVASGRAHGELFF
TRBJ1-1	15	TRBV7-2	.	few	CASSLTAGKNTEAFF
TRBJ1-1	14	TRBV7-9	TRBD1	.	CASSFRQGVSEAFF
TRBJ1-2	14	TRBV5-1	.	.	CASSSDLINYGYTF
TRBJ1-2	17	TRBV15	.	.	CATSRGPTAGIPYGYTF
TRBJ2-1	14	TRBV9	.	few	CASSVAPLYNEQFF
TRBJ2-1	16	TRBV4-2	TRBD2	.	CASSPLLAGANNEQFF
TRBJ2-1	17	TRBV9	.	few	CASSSGTRTAGYNEQFF
TRBJ2-5	13	TRBV6-1	.	few	CAISEGNQETQYF
TRBJ2-3	19	TRBV7-9	TRBD2	few	CASSPRSLGTSGTSDTQYF
TRBJ2-7	12	TRBV9	TRBD1	.	CASSLDRGEQYF
TRBJ2-3	14	TRBV5-1	.	.	CASTQARSTDTQYF
TRBJ2-4	17	TRBV7-2	TRBD1	.	CASSLGGTGAAKNIQYF
TRBJ2-1	14	TRBV18	TRBD1	.	CASSPRTGENEQFF
TRBJ2-7	15	TRBV7-9	.	.	CASSGPAGSYYEQYF